The clone carrying this T cell receptor (beta chain) was counted at least ten times. This entry belongs to a study of T cells after yellow fever vaccination. General study findings and limits: The secondary T-cell response peaked on day 5, not day 15, but was weaker.

The CDR3 spans 13 residues. V was clipped by 0 bases and J by 5 bases, with 11 bases between them. Germline V gene lookup returns CDR1 DFQATT and CDR2 SNEGSKA (reference sequence). Making TCR cDNA involved 5'RACE template switching, which added UMIs and a universal primer site. One entry per CDR3 protein, called by TCRdb with MiXCR from the 5' RACE reads. The table has about 14,000 distinct CDR3 sequences, 7.3% seen once; the top ten hold 1.5% to 2%. The rearrangement joins TRBV20-1 to TRBJ2-7; TRBD2 is a possible D gene (5 bases). Sample: PBMCs, either bulk or a sorted T-cell subset (CD4+, CD8+, memory, or dextramer-sorted; not recorded which), taken on the day of the yellow fever booster vaccination. This TCR derives from a young man who received the YFV17D yellow fever vaccine. CDR3 region: CSARDNGVDEQYV. DNA for the CDR3: TGCAGTGCTAGAGATAACGGGGTTGACGAGCAGTACGTC.